The entry below gives a single T cell receptor (beta chain) sequence along with its context. This sample was included in a study of shared clonotypes between healthy human individuals. Study overall: Per donor, CD8 memory used one plate, CD8 naive used two, CD4 memory used three and CD4 naive used three.

The method was immunoSEQ multiplex PCR; TCRdb's version includes in-frame clones alone and lacks a portion of them. The data contain 2 million to 3 million clones, over 85% of them singletons. The donors were all Caucasian adults (living in Nashville, Tennessee). Germline values: CDR1 MNHNS, CDR2 SASEGT. Trimming took off 3 bases at V and 3 bases at J, with 8 bases between the two ends. The CDR3 consists of 14 residues. Sequenced input: naive CD4+ T cells from PBMCs. Subset defined: CD45RA+ positively selected. The source is a man aged 18-30 years in good health. Some clones in this sample may be carry-over from other donors' samples. The chain uses TRBV6-1 and TRBJ2-2; D possibly corresponds to TRBD1 (6 bases). The CDR3 DNA reads TGTGCCAGCAGTGATCACAGGGACACCGGGGAGCTGTTTTTT. Its translation: CASSDHRDTGELFF.